The present entry profiles one T cell receptor beta chain with its context. The CDR3 is made up of 15 amino acids. CDR1 MDHEN and CDR2 SYDVKM come from the germline V gene. Trimming took 4 bases from V and 2 from J, leaving 13 bases between them. The method was immunoSEQ multiplex PCR; TCRdb's version includes in-frame clones alone and lacks a portion of them. The sample has roughly 81,000 clones, over 70% seen once; the top ten hold about 15%. The entry originates in a study of T cell responses to AZD1222 COVID-19 vaccine. This material consisted of peripheral blood, taken on day 0 of AZD1222 vaccination. This receptor was identified in an adult in good health. This chain links TRBV28 with TRBJ2-3; D may be TRBD1 (6 bases). CDR3: CASSWGHHATDTQYF. CDR3 nucleotide sequence: TGTGCCAGCAGTTGGGGACACCACGCCACAGATACGCAGTATTTT.